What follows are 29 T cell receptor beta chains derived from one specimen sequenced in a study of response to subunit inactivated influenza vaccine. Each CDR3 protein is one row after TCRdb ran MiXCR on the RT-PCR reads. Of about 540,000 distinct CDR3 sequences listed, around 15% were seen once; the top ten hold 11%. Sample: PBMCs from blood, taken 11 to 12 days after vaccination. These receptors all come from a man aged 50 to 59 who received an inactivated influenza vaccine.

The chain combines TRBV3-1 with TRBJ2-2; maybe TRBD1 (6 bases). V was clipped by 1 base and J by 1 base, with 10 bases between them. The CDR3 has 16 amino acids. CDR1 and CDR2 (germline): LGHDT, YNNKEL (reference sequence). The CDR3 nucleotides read TGTGCCAGCAGCCAAGGGTCCAGGGGGAACACCGGGGAGCTGTTTTTT. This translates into CASSQGSRGNTGELFF.

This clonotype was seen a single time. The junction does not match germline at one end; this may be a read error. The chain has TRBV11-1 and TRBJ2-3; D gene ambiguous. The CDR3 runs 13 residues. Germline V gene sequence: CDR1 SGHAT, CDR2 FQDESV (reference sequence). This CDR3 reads CAGSLAGRDTQYF. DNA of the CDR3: TGTGCCGGCAGCTTAGCCGGACGAGATACGCAGTATTTT.

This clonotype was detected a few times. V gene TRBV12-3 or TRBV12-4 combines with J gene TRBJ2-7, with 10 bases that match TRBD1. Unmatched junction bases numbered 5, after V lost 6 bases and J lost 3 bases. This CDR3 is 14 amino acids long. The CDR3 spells CASRGTGVGYEQYF. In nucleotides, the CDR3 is TGTGCCAGCAGAGGGACAGGGGTAGGCTACGAGCAGTACTTC.

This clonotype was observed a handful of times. Here the CDR3 DNA reads TGTGCCAGCACCGGGGGACAGGGGGGCCAAGAGACCCAGTACTTC. Amino acids: CASTGGQGGQETQYF. The chain links TRBV12-3 or TRBV12-4 to TRBJ2-5; TRBD1 agrees at 11 bases. The CDR3 is 15 residues long. Trimming cost V 7 bases and J 1 base; bases outside gene matches: 5.

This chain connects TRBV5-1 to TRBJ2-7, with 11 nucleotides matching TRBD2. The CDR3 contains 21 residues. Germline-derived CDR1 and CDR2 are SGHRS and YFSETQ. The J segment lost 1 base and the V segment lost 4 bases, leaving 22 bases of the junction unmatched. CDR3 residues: CASSLGQGGLAGLPPSYEQYF. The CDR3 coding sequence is TGCGCCAGCAGCCTGGGACAGGGAGGACTAGCGGGCCTGCCACCTTCCTACGAGCAGTACTTC.

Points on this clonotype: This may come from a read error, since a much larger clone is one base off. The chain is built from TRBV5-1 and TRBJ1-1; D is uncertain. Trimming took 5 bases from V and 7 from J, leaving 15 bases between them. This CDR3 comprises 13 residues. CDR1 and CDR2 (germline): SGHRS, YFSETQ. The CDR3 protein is CASRAEGSSEAFF. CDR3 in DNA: TGCGCCAGCAGGGCGGAGGGAAGCAGTGAAGCTTTCTTT.

CDR3 sequence reads: CASSLMFWTSMNTEAFF. The CDR3 DNA follows: TGTGCCAGCAGCTTAATGTTTTGGACCAGCATGAACACTGAAGCTTTCTTT. The chain is built from TRBV7-8 and TRBJ1-1; no reliable D call. The CDR3 consists of 17 residues. The germline gives CDR1 SGHVS, CDR2 FQNEAQ. V lost 2 bases, J lost 0 bases, and 16 bases lay in between.

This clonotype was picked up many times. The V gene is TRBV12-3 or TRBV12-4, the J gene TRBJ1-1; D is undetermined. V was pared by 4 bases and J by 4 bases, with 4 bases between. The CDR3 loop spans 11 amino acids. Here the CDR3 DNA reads TGTGCCAGCAGTTGGGGCACTGAAGCTTTCTTT. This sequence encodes CASSWGTEAFF.

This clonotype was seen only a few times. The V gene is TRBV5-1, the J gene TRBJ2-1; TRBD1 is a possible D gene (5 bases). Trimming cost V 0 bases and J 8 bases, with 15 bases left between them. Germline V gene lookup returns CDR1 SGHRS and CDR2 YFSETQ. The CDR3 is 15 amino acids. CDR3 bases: TGCGCCAGCAGCTTGGCAGGGTACTTGCCCTATGAGCAGTTCTTC. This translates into CASSLAGYLPYEQFF. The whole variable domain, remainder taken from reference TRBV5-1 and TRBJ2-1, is KAGVTQTPRYLIKTRGQQVTLSCSPISGHRSVSWYQQTPGQGLQFLFEYFSETQRNKGNFPGRFSGRQFSNSRSEMNVSTLELGDSALYLCASSLAGYLPYEQFFGPGTRLTVL.

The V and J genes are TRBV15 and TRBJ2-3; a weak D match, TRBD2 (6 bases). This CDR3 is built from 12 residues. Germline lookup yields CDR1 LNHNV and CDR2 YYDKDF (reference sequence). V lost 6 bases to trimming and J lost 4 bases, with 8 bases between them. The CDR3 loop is CATRGGPDTQYF. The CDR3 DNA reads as TGTGCCACCAGGGGGGGTCCAGATACGCAGTATTTT. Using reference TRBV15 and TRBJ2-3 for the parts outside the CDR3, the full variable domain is DAMVIQNPRYQVTQFGKPVTLSCSQTLNHNVMYWYQQKSSQAPKLLFHYYDKDFNNEADTPDNFQSRRPNTSFCFLDIRSPGLGDTAMYLCATRGGPDTQYFGPGTRLTVL.

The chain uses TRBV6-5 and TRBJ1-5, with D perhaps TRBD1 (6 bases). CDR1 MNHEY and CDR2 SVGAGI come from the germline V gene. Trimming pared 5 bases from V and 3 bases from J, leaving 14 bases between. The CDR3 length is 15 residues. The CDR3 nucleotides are TGTGCCAGCAGTAACCCGGGGGCCGACAATCAGCCCCAGCATTTT. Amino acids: CASSNPGADNQPQHF.

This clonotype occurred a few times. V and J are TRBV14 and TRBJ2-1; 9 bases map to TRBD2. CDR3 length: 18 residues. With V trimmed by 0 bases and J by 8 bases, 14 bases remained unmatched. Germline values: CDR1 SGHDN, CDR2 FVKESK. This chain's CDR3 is CASSQEGGEREARDEQFF. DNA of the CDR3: TGTGCCAGCAGCCAAGAGGGGGGGGAGCGGGAGGCCAGGGATGAGCAGTTCTTC. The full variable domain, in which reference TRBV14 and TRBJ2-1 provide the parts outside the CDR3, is EAGVTQFPSHSVIEKGQTVTLRCDPISGHDNLYWYRRVMGKEIKFLLHFVKESKQDESGMPNNRFLAERTGGTYSTLKVQPAELEDSGVYFCASSQEGGEREARDEQFFGPGTRLTVL.

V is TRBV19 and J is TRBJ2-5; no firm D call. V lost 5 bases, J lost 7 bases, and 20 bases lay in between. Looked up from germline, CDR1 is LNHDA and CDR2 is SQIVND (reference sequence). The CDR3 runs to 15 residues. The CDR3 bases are TGTGCCAGTAGTGACACCCTCCAGGCGGCGGCGACCCAGTACTTC. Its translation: CASSDTLQAAATQYF.

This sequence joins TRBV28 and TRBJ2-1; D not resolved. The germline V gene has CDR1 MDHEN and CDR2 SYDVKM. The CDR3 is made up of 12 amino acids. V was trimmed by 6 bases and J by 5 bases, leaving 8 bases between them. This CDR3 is CASRKVDNEQFF. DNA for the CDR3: TGTGCCAGCAGGAAAGTCGACAATGAGCAGTTCTTC.

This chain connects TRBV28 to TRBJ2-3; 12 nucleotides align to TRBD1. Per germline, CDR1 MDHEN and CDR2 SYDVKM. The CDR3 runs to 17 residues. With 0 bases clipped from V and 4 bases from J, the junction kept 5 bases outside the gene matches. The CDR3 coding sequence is TGTGCCAGCAGTTTATGGGAGGGACAGGGGGCCCCAGATACGCAGTATTTT. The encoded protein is CASSLWEGQGAPDTQYF.

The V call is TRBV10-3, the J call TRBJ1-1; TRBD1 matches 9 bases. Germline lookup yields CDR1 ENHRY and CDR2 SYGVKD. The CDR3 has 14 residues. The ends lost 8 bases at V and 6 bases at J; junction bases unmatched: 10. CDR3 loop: CAIEETGGRSEAFF. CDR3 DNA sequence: TGTGCCATCGAGGAAACAGGGGGCCGATCTGAAGCTTTCTTT.

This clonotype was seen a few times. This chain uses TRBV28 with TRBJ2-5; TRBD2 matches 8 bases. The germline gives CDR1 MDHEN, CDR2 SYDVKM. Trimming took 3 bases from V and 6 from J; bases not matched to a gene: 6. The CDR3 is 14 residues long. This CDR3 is CASSFRGGVKTQYF. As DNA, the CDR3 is TGTGCCAGCAGTTTTCGGGGGGGCGTGAAGACCCAGTACTTC.

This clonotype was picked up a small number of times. CDR3 sequence reads: CASSYPGLAGASYNEQFF. CDR3 sequence (DNA): TGTGCCAGCAGTTACCCGGGACTAGCGGGGGCCTCCTACAATGAGCAGTTCTTC. The genes are TRBV6-2 or TRBV6-3 and TRBJ2-1; 14 bases are a match to TRBD2. Germline trimming cut 2 bases from V and 0 bases from J; bases unmatched to any gene: 3. Germline V lookup: CDR1 MNHEY, CDR2 SVGEGT. CDR3 length: 18 amino acids.

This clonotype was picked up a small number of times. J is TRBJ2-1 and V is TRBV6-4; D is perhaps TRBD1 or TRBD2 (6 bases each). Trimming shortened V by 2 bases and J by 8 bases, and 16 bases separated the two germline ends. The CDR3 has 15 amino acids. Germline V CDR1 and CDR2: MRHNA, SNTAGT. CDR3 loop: CASSDTGRIYDEQFF. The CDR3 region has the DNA TGTGCCAGCAGTGACACAGGGAGGATTTACGATGAGCAGTTCTTC.

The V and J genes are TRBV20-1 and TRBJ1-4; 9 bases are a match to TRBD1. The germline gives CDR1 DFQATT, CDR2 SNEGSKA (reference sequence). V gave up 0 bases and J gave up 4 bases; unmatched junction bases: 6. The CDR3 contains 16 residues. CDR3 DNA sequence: TGCAGTGCTAGAGAAAACAGGGGGCGAGATAATGAAAAACTGTTTTTT. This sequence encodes CSARENRGRDNEKLFF.

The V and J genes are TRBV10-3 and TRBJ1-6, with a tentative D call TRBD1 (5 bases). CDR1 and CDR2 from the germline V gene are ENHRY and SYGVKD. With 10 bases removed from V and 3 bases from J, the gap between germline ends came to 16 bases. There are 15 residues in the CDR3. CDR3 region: CATRDGGLYNSPLHF. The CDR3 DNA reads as TGTGCCACCAGGGACGGCGGGCTCTATAATTCACCCCTCCACTTT.

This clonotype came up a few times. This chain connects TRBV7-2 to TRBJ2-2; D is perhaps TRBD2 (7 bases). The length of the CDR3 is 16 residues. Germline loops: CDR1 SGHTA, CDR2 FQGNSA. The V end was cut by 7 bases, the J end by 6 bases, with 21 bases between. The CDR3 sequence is CASKRPGLGGAGELFF. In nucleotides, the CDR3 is TGTGCCAGCAAGAGACCGGGCTTAGGGGGGGCCGGGGAGCTGTTTTTT.

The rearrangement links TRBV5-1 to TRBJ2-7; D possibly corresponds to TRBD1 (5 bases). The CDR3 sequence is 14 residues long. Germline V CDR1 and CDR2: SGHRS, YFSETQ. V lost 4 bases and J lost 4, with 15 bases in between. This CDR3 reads CASSQGVSKYEQYF. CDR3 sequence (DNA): TGCGCCAGCAGCCAAGGGGTCTCGAAATACGAGCAGTACTTC.

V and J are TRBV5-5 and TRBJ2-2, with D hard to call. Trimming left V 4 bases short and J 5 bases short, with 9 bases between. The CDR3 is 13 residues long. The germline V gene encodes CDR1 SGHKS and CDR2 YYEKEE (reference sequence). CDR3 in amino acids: CASSPVRTGELFF. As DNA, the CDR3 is TGTGCCAGCAGCCCAGTTCGGACCGGGGAGCTGTTTTTT.

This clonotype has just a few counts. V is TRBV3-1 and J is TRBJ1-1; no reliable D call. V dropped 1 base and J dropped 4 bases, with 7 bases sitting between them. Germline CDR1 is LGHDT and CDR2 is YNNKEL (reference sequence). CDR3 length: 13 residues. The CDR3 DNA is TGTGCCAGCAGCCAAGGAGTAATCACTGAAGCTTTCTTT. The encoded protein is CASSQGVITEAFF.

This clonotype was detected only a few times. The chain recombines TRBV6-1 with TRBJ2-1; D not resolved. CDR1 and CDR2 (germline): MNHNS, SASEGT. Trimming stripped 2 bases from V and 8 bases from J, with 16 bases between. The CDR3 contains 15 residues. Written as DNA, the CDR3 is TGTGCCAGCAGTGAACCTCTCGGATCTAGAGATGAGCAGTTCTTC. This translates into CASSEPLGSRDEQFF.

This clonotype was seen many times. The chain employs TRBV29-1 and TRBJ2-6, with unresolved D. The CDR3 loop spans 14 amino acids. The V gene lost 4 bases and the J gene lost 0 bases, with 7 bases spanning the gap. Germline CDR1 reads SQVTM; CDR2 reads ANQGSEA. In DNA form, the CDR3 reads TGCAGCGTTGTAGGCGCCTCTGGGGCCAACGTCCTGACTTTC. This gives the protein CSVVGASGANVLTF.

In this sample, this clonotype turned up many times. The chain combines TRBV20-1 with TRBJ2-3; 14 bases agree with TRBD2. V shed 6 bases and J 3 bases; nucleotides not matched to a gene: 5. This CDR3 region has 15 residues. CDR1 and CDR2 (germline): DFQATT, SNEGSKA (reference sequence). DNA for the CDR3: TGCAGTGCGGGCAGGACTAGCGGGAGGACAGATACGCAGTATTTT. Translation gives CSAGRTSGRTDTQYF.

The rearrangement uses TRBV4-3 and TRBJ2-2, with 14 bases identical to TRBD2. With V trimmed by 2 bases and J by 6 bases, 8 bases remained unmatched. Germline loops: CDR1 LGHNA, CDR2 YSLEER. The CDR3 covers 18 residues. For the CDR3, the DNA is TGCGCCAGCAGCCAACCCCCGGGACTAGCGGGAGTTCCCGGGGAGCTGTTTTTT. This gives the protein CASSQPPGLAGVPGELFF.